The 8 T cell receptor beta chains reported below all come from one sample, sequenced in a study of blood T cells in healthy people across ages. Then a second PCR, running about 6 to 11 cycles, was carried out with a sample-barcoded 5' primer and a J-beta primer mix. TCRdb fed the 5' RACE reads into MiXCR, producing one record per CDR3 protein. The sample lists under 850,000 distinct CDR3 sequences; approximately 35% were seen once. Sequencing input: blood. These receptors were taken from a young man in good health.

This chain connects TRBV20-1 to TRBJ2-1, with 7 nucleotides matching TRBD1. The J call is in doubt because the DNA end fits TRBJ2-7 better. The CDR3 runs to 13 residues. From germline, CDR1 is DFQATT and CDR2 SNEGSKA (reference sequence). Written as DNA, the CDR3 is TGCAGCGCTCCGGGACAGACCTACAATGAGCAGTACTTC. Protein product: CSAPGQTYNEQYF.

This clonotype was found many times. CDR3 sequence reads: CSADGTGTRGYTF. As DNA, the CDR3 is TGCAGCGCCGACGGGACAGGGACTCGGGGCTACACCTTC. V and J are TRBV29-1 and TRBJ1-2; 9 nucleotides line up with TRBD1. Per germline, CDR1 SQVTM and CDR2 ANQGSEA. The CDR3 consists of 13 residues. J was trimmed by 8 bases and V by 7 bases; bases with no gene match: 11.

The chain recombines TRBV27 with TRBJ2-1; D tentatively fits TRBD1 or TRBD2 (6 bases each). The V gene lost 4 bases and the J gene lost 7 bases, with 17 bases spanning the gap. Germline V gene data show CDR1 as MNHEY and CDR2 as SMNVEV (reference sequence). This CDR3 is 15 amino acids long. The CDR3 DNA reads as TGTGCCAGCAGTTCCCGGGGGCGGGGTTCAAATGAGCAGTTCTTC. As protein: CASSSRGRGSNEQFF.

The chain uses TRBV6-1 and TRBJ2-1, with 10 bases that match TRBD2. Per the germline V gene, CDR1 is MNHNS and CDR2 is SASEGT. The CDR3 covers 18 residues. The ends lost 6 bases at V and 1 base at J; junction bases unmatched: 12. CDR3 region: CASRRRLAGAPSYNEQFF. The CDR3, as DNA: TGTGCCAGCAGGCGTCGGCTAGCGGGAGCCCCATCCTACAATGAGCAGTTCTTC.

This clonotype was counted once. The gene calls are TRBV29-1 and TRBJ2-7; 8 positions match TRBD1. The CDR3 extends over 17 amino acids. Trimming removed 6 bases from V and 2 bases from J; junction bases left unmatched: 18. CDR1 and CDR2 (germline): SQVTM, ANQGSEA. The CDR3 coding sequence is TGCAGCGTCCAGACCCGAGGCGGTAGGGGACAGGCCTACGAGCAGTACTTC. Amino acid sequence: CSVQTRGGRGQAYEQYF.

The chain is built from TRBV12-3 or TRBV12-4 and TRBJ2-5; 11 positions agree with TRBD2. J was trimmed by 2 bases and V by 4 bases; bases with no gene match: 6. CDR3 length equals 16 residues. For the CDR3, the DNA is TGTGCCAGCAGTTACCGTAGCGGGGGGGTACAAGAGACCCAGTACTTC. Its protein product is CASSYRSGGVQETQYF.

This clonotype was observed a few times. The chain uses TRBV4-1 and TRBJ2-3; D may be TRBD1 (5 bases). Germline lookup yields CDR1 MGHRA and CDR2 YSYEKL. This CDR3 is 12 amino acids long. V lost 2 bases, J lost 7 bases, and 7 bases lay in between. The CDR3 DNA is TGCGCCAGCAGCCAACAGGGTAATACGCAGTATTTT. Translating gives CASSQQGNTQYF.

The genes are TRBV4-3 and TRBJ2-3; tentative D call: TRBD1 (6 bases). Trimming left V 3 bases short and J 1 base short, with 11 bases between. The CDR3 is 15 amino acids. The germline gives CDR1 LGHNA, CDR2 YSLEER. CDR3 DNA sequence: TGCGCCAGCAGCCACAGGGGATCAGGCACAGATACGCAGTATTTT. Its translation is CASSHRGSGTDTQYF.